Each of the 19 T cell receptor beta chains below was sequenced from the same sample in a study of OX40 agonist ivuxolimab in advanced cancers. Assay used: immunoSEQ multiplex PCR; TCRdb lists only in-frame clones, some missing. Among tens of thousands of clones listed, 65% to 85% were seen once. This material consisted of CD4+ or CD8+ T cells sorted from blood, taken in a trial of the OX40 agonist ivuxolimab. The source is an adult with an advanced solid tumor such as melanoma, head and neck, liver or kidney cancer.

The chain links TRBV18 to TRBJ2-1; possible D gene TRBD1, 6 bases. The V and J ends lost 3 bases and 1 base respectively, with 13 bases between them. Germline loops: CDR1 KGHSH, CDR2 LQKENI. This CDR3 is built from 16 residues. In DNA, the CDR3 is TGTGCCAGCTCACCGGCAACAGGGATTTCCTACAATGAGCAGTTCTTC. Translation gives CASSPATGISYNEQFF.

The chain employs TRBV27 and TRBJ1-4; perhaps TRBD1 as D (5 bases). The V gene's germline CDR1 is MNHEY and CDR2 SMNVEV (reference sequence). The CDR3 contains 15 residues. Deletions cut 4 bases from V and 6 bases from J, with 15 bases between. The CDR3 nucleotides read TGTGCCAGCAGTTCACCCTCGACAGAGCATGAAAAACTGTTTTTT. Translating gives CASSSPSTEHEKLFF.

The rearrangement joins TRBV5-1 to TRBJ1-3, with 8 bases lining up with TRBD1. Trimming cost V 4 bases and J 0 bases; bases outside gene matches: 3. CDR3 size: 15 residues. Germline values: CDR1 SGHRS, CDR2 YFSETQ. CDR3 nucleotide sequence: TGCGCCAGCAGCACAGGACAGGGCTCTGGAAACACCATATATTTT. This codes for CASSTGQGSGNTIYF. The full variable domain, in which reference TRBV5-1 and TRBJ1-3 provide the parts outside the CDR3, is KAGVTQTPRYLIKTRGQQVTLSCSPISGHRSVSWYQQTPGQGLQFLFEYFSETQRNKGNFPGRFSGRQFSNSRSEMNVSTLELGDSALYLCASSTGQGSGNTIYFGEGSWLTVV.

The V call is TRBV6-5, the J call TRBJ2-7; D perhaps matches TRBD1 (6 bases). V dropped 4 bases and J dropped 2 bases, with 12 bases sitting between them. This CDR3 region has 14 residues. Germline V lookup: CDR1 MNHEY, CDR2 SVGAGI. The CDR3 region is CASSSAQGTYEQYF. CDR3 in DNA: TGTGCCAGCAGTTCAGCGCAGGGGACCTACGAGCAGTACTTC.

The gene calls are TRBV5-1 and TRBJ1-1, with 7 positions matching TRBD1. This CDR3 comprises 14 residues. Germline assignment: CDR1 SGHRS and CDR2 YFSETQ. J was trimmed by 0 bases and V by 4 bases; bases with no gene match: 3. CDR3: CASSATGMNTEAFF. The CDR3 DNA follows: TGCGCCAGCAGCGCGACAGGGATGAACACTGAAGCTTTCTTT.

The chain has TRBV10-3 and TRBJ1-1; D not certain. V lost 3 bases and J lost 4, with 12 bases in between. The CDR3 loop spans 14 amino acids. The germline gives CDR1 ENHRY, CDR2 SYGVKD. CDR3 nucleotides: TGTGCCATCAGTGAATGGGGAGGCGGCACTGAAGCTTTCTTT. Its protein is CAISEWGGGTEAFF.

The rearrangement joins TRBV27 to TRBJ1-1; 8 nucleotides line up with TRBD1. Per germline, CDR1 MNHEY and CDR2 SMNVEV (reference sequence). V shed 5 bases, J shed 7 bases, and the junction held 9 bases outside the gene matches. This CDR3 comprises 14 residues. The CDR3 sequence: CASSQDREAGEAFF. The CDR3 region has the DNA TGTGCCAGCAGTCAGGACAGGGAAGCGGGTGAAGCTTTCTTT.

V is TRBV6-1 and J is TRBJ2-7, with D tentatively TRBD2 (5 bases). The germline V gene encodes CDR1 MNHNS and CDR2 SASEGT. The CDR3 extends over 14 amino acids. Trimming cost V 4 bases and J 2 bases, with 12 bases left between them. The CDR3 loop reads CASSGNSVTYEQYF. The DNA of the CDR3 is TGTGCCAGCAGTGGTAATAGCGTAACCTACGAGCAGTACTTC.

V gene TRBV6-6 combines with J gene TRBJ2-1; TRBD1 matches 11 bases. This CDR3 has 16 amino acids. V was pared by 5 bases and J by 2 bases, with 5 bases of the junction left unmatched. Germline loops: CDR1 MNHNY, CDR2 SVGAGI (reference sequence). The DNA for the CDR3 is TGTGCCAGCAGTCCACGGACAGGGGGCACCTACAATGAGCAGTTCTTC. This translates into CASSPRTGGTYNEQFF.

The V and J genes are TRBV2 and TRBJ2-7, with a possible D match to TRBD1 (6 bases). Trimming shortened V by 6 bases and J by 4 bases, and 10 bases separated the two germline ends. The V gene's germline CDR1 is SNHLY and CDR2 FYNNEI. The CDR3 loop spans 12 amino acids. In DNA, the CDR3 is TGTGCCAGCAGGCTCCAGGGGTACGAGCAGTACTTC. This sequence encodes CASRLQGYEQYF.

This chain connects TRBV27 to TRBJ1-6, with 8 nucleotides matching TRBD1. Germline V gene sequence: CDR1 MNHEY, CDR2 SMNVEV (reference sequence). J was trimmed by 10 bases and V by 6 bases; bases with no gene match: 11. This CDR3 has 15 residues. CDR3 sequence: CASRSSDRVRSPLHF. The DNA of the CDR3 is TGTGCCAGCAGATCCTCGGACAGGGTCCGCTCACCCCTCCACTTT.

The chain uses TRBV5-1 and TRBJ2-3, with D unclear. This CDR3 region has 15 residues. V lost 0 bases and J 3 bases, leaving 11 bases between the germline ends. The V gene's germline CDR1 is SGHRS and CDR2 YFSETQ. The CDR3 DNA follows: TGCGCCAGCAGCTTGGGGTATTCCCAAACAGATACGCAGTATTTT. Protein sequence: CASSLGYSQTDTQYF.

This rearrangement joins TRBV5-1 to TRBJ2-3; TRBD1 might be the D (5 bases). Germline loops: CDR1 SGHRS, CDR2 YFSETQ. V was trimmed by 3 bases and J by 2 bases, leaving 10 bases between them. CDR3 length equals 14 residues. The CDR3: CASSSGHHTDTQYF. CDR3 bases: TGCGCCAGCAGCTCCGGACACCACACAGATACGCAGTATTTT.

The CDR3 reads CASSEINRGAYEQYF. Written as DNA, the CDR3 is TGCGCCAGCAGTGAGATTAACAGGGGGGCCTACGAGCAGTACTTC. This chain links TRBV10-2 with TRBJ2-7, with 8 nucleotides matching TRBD1. The CDR3 consists of 15 residues. J gave up 2 bases and V 2 bases, and 5 bases lay outside the gene matches. Germline V CDR1 and CDR2: WSHSY, SAAADI.

This clone was detected only a few times. The J gene is TRBJ2-3, the V gene TRBV10-3, with D hard to call. Between the trimmed V and J ends, which lost 0 bases and 1 base, there was a span of 5 bases. The CDR3 sequence is 14 residues long. Germline V lookup: CDR1 ENHRY, CDR2 SYGVKD. The DNA for the CDR3 is TGTGCCATCAGTGAGTCGTCGCGCACAGATACGCAGTATTTT. Residues: CAISESSRTDTQYF.

This chain joins TRBV7-9 and TRBJ2-5; TRBD1 matches 8 bases. Germline lookup yields CDR1 SEHNR and CDR2 FQNEAQ (reference sequence). The J segment lost 6 bases and the V segment lost 5 bases, leaving 11 bases of the junction unmatched. CDR3 length equals 15 residues. The chain's CDR3 is CASSHTAGGGKTQYF. CDR3 sequence (DNA): TGTGCCAGCAGCCATACGGCAGGGGGCGGGAAGACCCAGTACTTC. The entire variable domain, with the rest obtained from reference TRBV7-9 and TRBJ2-5, is as follows: DTGVSQNPRHKITKRGQNVTFRCDPISEHNRLYWYRQTLGQGPEFLTYFQNEAQLEKSRLLSDRFSAERPKGSFSTLEIQRTEQGDSAMYLCASSHTAGGGKTQYFGPGTRLLVL.

The gene calls are TRBV15 and TRBJ2-1; no clear D. V lost 0 bases and J lost 0, with 15 bases in between. CDR3 size: 18 residues. Per germline, CDR1 LNHNV and CDR2 YYDKDF (reference sequence). The CDR3 DNA follows: TGTGCCACCAGCAGAGATCAGGTTCGGTCAAGCTCCTACAATGAGCAGTTCTTC. Translation gives CATSRDQVRSSSYNEQFF.

This chain joins TRBV19 and TRBJ2-3; D remains unclear. Trimming shortened V by 1 base and J by 0 bases, and 11 bases separated the two germline ends. Germline V gene data show CDR1 as LNHDA and CDR2 as SQIVND (reference sequence). The CDR3 has 16 amino acids. The CDR3 region is CASSIGGSPSTDTQYF. The DNA of the CDR3 is TGTGCCAGTAGTATAGGCGGCAGTCCTAGCACAGATACGCAGTATTTT.

V usage is TRBV27 and J usage is TRBJ2-1; tentatively, D is TRBD2 (5 bases). The germline V gene has CDR1 MNHEY and CDR2 SMNVEV (reference sequence). CDR3 size: 15 residues. The germline V and J ends were trimmed by 5 bases and 7 bases, with 18 bases remaining between them. The chain's CDR3 is CASSNPPTRRNEQFF. The CDR3 DNA is TGTGCCAGCAGTAACCCCCCTACTAGGAGGAATGAGCAGTTCTTC.